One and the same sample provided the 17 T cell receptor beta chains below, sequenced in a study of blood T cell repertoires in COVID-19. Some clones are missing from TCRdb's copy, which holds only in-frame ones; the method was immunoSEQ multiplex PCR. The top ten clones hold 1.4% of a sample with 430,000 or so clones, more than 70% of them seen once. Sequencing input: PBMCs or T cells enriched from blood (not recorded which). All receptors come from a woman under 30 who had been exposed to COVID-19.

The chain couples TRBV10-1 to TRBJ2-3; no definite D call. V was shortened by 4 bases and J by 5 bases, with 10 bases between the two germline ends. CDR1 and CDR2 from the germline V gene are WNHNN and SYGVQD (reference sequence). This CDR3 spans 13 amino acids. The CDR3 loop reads CASSVSYGDTQYF. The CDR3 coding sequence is TGCGCCAGCAGTGTTAGTTATGGAGATACGCAGTATTTT.

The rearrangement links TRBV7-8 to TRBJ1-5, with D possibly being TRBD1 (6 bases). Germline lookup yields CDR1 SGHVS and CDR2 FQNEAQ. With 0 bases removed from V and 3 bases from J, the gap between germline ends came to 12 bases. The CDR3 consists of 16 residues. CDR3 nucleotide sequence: TGTGCCAGCAGCTTAGCTCTGCGACAGGTCAATCAGCCCCAGCATTTT. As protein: CASSLALRQVNQPQHF.

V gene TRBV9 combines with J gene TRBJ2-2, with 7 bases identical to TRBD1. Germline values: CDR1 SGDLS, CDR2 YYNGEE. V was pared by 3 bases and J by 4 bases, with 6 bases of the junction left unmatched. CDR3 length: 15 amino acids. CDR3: CASSGEGAFTGELFF. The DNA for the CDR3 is TGTGCCAGCAGCGGCGAGGGGGCGTTCACCGGGGAGCTGTTTTTT.

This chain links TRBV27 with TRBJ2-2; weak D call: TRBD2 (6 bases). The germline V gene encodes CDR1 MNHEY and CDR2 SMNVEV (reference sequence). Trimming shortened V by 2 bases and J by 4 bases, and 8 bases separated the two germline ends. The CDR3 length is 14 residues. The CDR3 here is CASSLRGTTGELFF. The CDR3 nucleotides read TGTGCCAGCAGTTTACGGGGGACCACCGGGGAGCTGTTTTTT.

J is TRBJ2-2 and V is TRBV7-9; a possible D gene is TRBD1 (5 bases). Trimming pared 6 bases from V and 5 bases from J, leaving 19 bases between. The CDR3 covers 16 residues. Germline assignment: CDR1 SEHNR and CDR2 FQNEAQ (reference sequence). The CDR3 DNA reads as TGTGCCAGCAGGCCTTTGGGGCAGTTTGGTACCGGGGAGCTGTTTTTT. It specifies CASRPLGQFGTGELFF. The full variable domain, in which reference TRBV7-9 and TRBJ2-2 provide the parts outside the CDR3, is DTGVSQNPRHKITKRGQNVTFRCDPISEHNRLYWYRQTLGQGPEFLTYFQNEAQLEKSRLLSDRFSAERPKGSFSTLEIQRTEQGDSAMYLCASRPLGQFGTGELFFGEGSRLTVL.

The CDR3 spells CASSHVLGTSGTEEQYF. The CDR3 region has the DNA TGCGCCAGCAGCCATGTCCTTGGTACTAGCGGGACAGAGGAGCAGTACTTC. The rearrangement uses TRBV4-1 and TRBJ2-7; 10 nucleotides match TRBD2. This CDR3 spans 17 amino acids. The V segment lost 3 bases and the J segment 7 bases; nucleotides outside the gene matches: 15. Germline CDR1 reads MGHRA; CDR2 reads YSYEKL.

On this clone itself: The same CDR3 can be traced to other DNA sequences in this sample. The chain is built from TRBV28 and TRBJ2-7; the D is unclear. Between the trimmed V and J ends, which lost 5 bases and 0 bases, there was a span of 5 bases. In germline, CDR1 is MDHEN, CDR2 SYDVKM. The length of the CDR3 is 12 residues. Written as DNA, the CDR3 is TGTGCCAGCAGTCTCCTCTCCTACGAGCAGTACTTC. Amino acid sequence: CASSLLSYEQYF.

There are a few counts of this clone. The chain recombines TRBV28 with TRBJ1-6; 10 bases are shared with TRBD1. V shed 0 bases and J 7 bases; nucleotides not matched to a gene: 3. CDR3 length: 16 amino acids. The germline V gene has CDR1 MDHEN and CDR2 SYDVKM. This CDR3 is CASSLWGQGPNSPLHF. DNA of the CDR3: TGTGCCAGCAGTTTATGGGGACAGGGGCCGAATTCACCCCTCCACTTT.

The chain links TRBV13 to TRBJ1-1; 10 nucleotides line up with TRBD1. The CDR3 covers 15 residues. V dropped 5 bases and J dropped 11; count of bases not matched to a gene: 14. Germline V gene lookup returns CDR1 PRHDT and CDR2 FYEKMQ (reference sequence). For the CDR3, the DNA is TGTGCCAGCAGCGCTATGACAGGGGGCGTCCCAGGGGCTTTCTTT. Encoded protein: CASSAMTGGVPGAFF.

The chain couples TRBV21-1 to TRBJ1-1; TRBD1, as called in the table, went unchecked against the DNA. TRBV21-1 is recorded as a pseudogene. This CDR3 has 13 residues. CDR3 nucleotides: TGTGCCAGCAGCAAAGACAGGGACACTGAAGCTTTCTTT. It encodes CASSKDRDTEAFF.

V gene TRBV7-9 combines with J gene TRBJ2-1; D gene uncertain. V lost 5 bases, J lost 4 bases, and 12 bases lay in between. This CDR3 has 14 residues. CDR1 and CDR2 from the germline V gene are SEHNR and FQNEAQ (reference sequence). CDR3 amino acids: CASSPITVYNEQFF. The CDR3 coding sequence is TGTGCCAGCAGCCCCATTACTGTTTACAATGAGCAGTTCTTC.

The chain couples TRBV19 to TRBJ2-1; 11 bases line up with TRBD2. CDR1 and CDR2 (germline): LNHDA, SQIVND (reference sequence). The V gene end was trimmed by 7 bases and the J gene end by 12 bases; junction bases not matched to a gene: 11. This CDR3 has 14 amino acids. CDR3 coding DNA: TGTGCCAGTACTCTAGCGGGGGGTCTAAGTGGGCAGTTCTTC. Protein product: CASTLAGGLSGQFF. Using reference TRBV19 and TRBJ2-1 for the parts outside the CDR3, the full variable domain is DGGITQSPKYLFRKEGQNVTLSCEQNLNHDAMYWYRQDPGQGLRLIYYSQIVNDFQKGDIAEGYSVSREKKESFPLTVTSAQKNPTAFYLCASTLAGGLSGQFFGPGTRLTVL.

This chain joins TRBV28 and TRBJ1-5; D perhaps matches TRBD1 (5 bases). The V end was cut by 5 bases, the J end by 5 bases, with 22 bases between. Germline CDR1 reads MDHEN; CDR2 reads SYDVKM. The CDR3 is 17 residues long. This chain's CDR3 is CASSPTPDSRIDQPQHF. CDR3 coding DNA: TGTGCCAGCAGTCCCACACCTGACAGCCGGATTGATCAGCCCCAGCATTTT.

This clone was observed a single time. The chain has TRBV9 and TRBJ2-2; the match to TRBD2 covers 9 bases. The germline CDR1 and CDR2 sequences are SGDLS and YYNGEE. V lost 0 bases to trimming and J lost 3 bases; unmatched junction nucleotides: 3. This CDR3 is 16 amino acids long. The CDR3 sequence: CASSVATSGDTGELFF. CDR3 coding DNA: TGTGCCAGCAGCGTAGCGACTAGCGGTGACACCGGGGAGCTGTTTTTT.

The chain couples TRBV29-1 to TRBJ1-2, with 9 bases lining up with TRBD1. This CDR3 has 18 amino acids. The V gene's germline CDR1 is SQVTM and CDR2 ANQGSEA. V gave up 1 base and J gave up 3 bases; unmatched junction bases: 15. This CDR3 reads CSVEVLAGTGILDYGYTF. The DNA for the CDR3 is TGCAGCGTTGAAGTTTTGGCCGGGACAGGGATTCTTGACTATGGCTACACCTTC.

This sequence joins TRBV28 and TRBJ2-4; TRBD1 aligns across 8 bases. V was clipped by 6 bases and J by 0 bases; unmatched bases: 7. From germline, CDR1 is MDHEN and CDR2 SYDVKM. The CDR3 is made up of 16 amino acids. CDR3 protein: CASRGDRGRAKNIQYF. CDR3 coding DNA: TGTGCCAGCAGGGGCGACAGGGGTAGAGCCAAAAACATTCAGTACTTC.

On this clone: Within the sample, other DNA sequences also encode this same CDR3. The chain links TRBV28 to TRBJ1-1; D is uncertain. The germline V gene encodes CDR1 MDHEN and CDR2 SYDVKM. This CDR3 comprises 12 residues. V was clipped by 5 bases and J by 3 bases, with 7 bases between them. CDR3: CASSLTYTEAFF. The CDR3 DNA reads TGTGCCAGCAGTCTTACTTACACTGAAGCTTTCTTT.